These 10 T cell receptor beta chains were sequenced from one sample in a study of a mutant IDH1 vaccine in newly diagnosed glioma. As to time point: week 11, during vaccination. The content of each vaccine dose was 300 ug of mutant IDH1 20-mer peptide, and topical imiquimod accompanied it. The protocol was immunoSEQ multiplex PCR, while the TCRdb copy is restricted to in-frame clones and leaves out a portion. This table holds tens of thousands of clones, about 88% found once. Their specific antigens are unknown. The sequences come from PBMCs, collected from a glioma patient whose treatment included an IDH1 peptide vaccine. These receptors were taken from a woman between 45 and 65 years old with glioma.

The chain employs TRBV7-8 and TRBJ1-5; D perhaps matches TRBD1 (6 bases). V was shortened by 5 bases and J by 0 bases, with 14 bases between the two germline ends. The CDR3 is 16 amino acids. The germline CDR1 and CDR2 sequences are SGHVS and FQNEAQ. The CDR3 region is CASSLPGAYSNQPQHF. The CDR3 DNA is TGTGCCAGCAGCCTCCCAGGGGCCTATAGCAATCAGCCCCAGCATTTT. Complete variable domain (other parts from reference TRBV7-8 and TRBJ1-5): GAGVSQSPRYKVAKRGQDVALRCDPISGHVSLFWYQQALGQGPEFLTYFQNEAQLDKSGLPSDRFFAERPEGSVSTLKIQRTQQEDSAVYLCASSLPGAYSNQPQHFGDGTRLSIL.

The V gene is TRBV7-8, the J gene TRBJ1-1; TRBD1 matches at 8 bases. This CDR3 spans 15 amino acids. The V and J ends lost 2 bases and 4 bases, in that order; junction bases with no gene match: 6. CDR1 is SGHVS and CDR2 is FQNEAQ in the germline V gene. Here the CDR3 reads CASSLMDRAVTEAFF. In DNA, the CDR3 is TGTGCCAGCAGCTTAATGGACAGGGCCGTCACTGAAGCTTTCTTT.

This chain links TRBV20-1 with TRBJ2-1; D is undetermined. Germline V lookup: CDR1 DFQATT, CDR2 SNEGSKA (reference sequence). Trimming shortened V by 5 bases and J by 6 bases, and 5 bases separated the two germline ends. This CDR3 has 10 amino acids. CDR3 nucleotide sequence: TGCAGTGCTGCAAGCAATGAGCAGTTCTTC. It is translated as CSAASNEQFF.

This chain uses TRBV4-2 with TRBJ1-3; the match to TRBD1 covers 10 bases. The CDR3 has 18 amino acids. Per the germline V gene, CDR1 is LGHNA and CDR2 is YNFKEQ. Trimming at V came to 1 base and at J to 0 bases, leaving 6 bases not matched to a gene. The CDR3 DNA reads TGTGCCAGCAGCCAAGGTGGGGGACAGGGGATCTCTGGAAACACCATATATTTT. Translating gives CASSQGGGQGISGNTIYF.

The CDR3 sequence is CASSQIGNEQFF. The DNA of the CDR3 is TGTGCCAGCTCGCAGATAGGAAATGAGCAGTTCTTC. The chain joins TRBV5-5 to TRBJ2-1; D remains ambiguous. The CDR3 totals 12 residues. The V end lost 7 bases, the J end lost 7 bases, and 12 bases lay between the germline ends. CDR1 is SGHKS and CDR2 is YYEKEE in the germline V gene (reference sequence).

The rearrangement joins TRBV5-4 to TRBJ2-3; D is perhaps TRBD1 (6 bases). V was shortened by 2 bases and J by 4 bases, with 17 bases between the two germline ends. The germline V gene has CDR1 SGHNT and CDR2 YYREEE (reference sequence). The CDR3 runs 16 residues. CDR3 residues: CASSLVRGKDADTQYF. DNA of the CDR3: TGTGCCAGCAGCTTAGTCAGGGGTAAGGATGCAGATACGCAGTATTTT. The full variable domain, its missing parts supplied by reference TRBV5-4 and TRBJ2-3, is ETGVTQSPTHLIKTRGQQVTLRCSSQSGHNTVSWYQQALGQGPQFIFQYYREEENGRGNFPPRFSGLQFPNYSSELNVNALELDDSALYLCASSLVRGKDADTQYFGPGTRLTVL.

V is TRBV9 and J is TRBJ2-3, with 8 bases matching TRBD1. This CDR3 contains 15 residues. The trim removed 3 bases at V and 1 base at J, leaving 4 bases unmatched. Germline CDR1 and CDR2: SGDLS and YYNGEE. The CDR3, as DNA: TGTGCCAGCAGCGGGTCGGGACAGGGCACAGATACGCAGTATTTT. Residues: CASSGSGQGTDTQYF. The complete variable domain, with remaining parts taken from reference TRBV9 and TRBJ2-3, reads DSGVTQTPKHLITATGQRVTLRCSPRSGDLSVYWYQQSLDQGLQFLIQYYNGEERAKGNILERFSAQQFPDLHSELNLSSLELGDSALYFCASSGSGQGTDTQYFGPGTRLTVL.

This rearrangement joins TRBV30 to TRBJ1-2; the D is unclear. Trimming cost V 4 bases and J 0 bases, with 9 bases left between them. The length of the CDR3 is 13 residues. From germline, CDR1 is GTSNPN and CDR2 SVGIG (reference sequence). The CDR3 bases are TGTGCCTGGAATCTCGGAGCTAACTATGGCTACACCTTC. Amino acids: CAWNLGANYGYTF.

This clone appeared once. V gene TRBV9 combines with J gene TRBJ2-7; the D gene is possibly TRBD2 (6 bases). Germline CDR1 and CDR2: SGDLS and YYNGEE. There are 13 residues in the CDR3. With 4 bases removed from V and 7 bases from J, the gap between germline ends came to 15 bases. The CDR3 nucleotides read TGTGCCAGCAGCCCCCGGTCAGGGAGGGAGCAGTACTTC. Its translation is CASSPRSGREQYF.

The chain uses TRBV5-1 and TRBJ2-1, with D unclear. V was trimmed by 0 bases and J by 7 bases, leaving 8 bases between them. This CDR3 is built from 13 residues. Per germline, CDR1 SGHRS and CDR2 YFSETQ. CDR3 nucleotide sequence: TGCGCCAGCAGCTTGGGTGGGGAAAATGAGCAGTTCTTC. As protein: CASSLGGENEQFF.